The rows below give T cell receptor beta chains drawn from one sample of a study of regulatory T cells in long-lasting Graves disease. TCRdb used MiXCR to reprocess the multiplex PCR reads, holding one entry per CDR3 protein. The sample has a few hundred thousand distinct CDR3 sequences; less than 15% are singletons. This sample was also put to use in a study of T cells in Graves' hyperthyroidism and ophthalmopathy.

Material: peripheral blood mononuclear cells (PBMCs), obtained at new diagnosis, from a patient treated with antithyroid drugs. Receptors originate from a man between 25 and 39 years old with Graves disease. CDR3s include the opening cysteine and the closing phenylalanine or tryptophan. The D gene is left open where the match is weak. Size tells how often a clone was seen (once, few, many) or the class of an expanded clone, and some rows leave it out.

V: TRBV5-1
D: TRBD1
size: -
J: TRBJ2-5
DNA: TGCGCCAGCAGCGACGGACAGGGCTTGACAGAGACCCAGTACTTC
CDR3: CASSDGQGLTETQYF

V: TRBV6-2/TRBV6-3
D: -
size: -
J: TRBJ2-3
DNA: TGTGCCAGCAGTTACCATAGTACGCAGTATTTT
CDR3: CASSYHSTQYF

V: TRBV19
D: -
size: -
J: TRBJ2-4
DNA: TGTGCCAGTAGTATGGAGGCAGGCTTCCTTCTAGCCAAAAACATTCAGTACTTC
CDR3: CASSMEAGFLLAKNIQYF

V: TRBV5-1
D: -
size: -
J: TRBJ2-3
DNA: TGCGCCAGCAGCCCCTCGGGGGTCGCAGATACGCAGTATTTT
CDR3: CASSPSGVADTQYF

V: TRBV27
D: -
size: -
J: TRBJ2-5
DNA: TGTGCCAGCAGTCCTCTGGGGGAAGAGACCCTGTACTTC
CDR3: CASSPLGEETLYF

V: TRBV27
D: -
size: many
J: TRBJ1-5
DNA: TGTGCCAGCAGTTTCGGTCTTGGGCAGCCCCAGCATTTT
CDR3: CASSFGLGQPQHF

V: TRBV6-2/TRBV6-3
D: -
size: few
J: TRBJ2-3
DNA: TGTGCGGTTGGCGGGCTCGCAGATACGCAGTATTTT
CDR3: CAVGGLADTQYF

V: TRBV7-2
D: -
size: few
J: TRBJ2-2
DNA: TGTGCCAGCAGCTCCGCGGCGAAGAACACCGGGGAGCTGTTTTTT
CDR3: CASSSAAKNTGELFF

V: TRBV18
D: -
size: many
J: TRBJ1-1
DNA: TGTGCCAGCTCAGGGACTGGGCTCTCTGAAGCTTTCTTT
CDR3: CASSGTGLSEAFF

V: TRBV19
D: TRBD1
size: -
J: TRBJ2-7
DNA: TGTGCCAGTAGTATAGGACAGGGGAGCTCCTACGAGCAGTACTTC
CDR3: CASSIGQGSSYEQYF

V: TRBV9
D: TRBD1
size: -
J: TRBJ1-1
DNA: TGTGCCAGCAGCGTAGTAGGACAGGGGGACGCTTTCTTT
CDR3: CASSVVGQGDAFF

V: TRBV10-3
D: TRBD1
size: -
J: TRBJ2-7
DNA: TGTGCCATCAGGGGGGGACAGGGGCTCTACGAGCAGTACTTC
CDR3: CAIRGGQGLYEQYF

V: TRBV7-9
D: -
size: many
J: TRBJ2-1
DNA: TGTGCCAGCAGCCGGAATGAGCAGTTCTTC
CDR3: CASSRNEQFF

V: TRBV24-1
D: -
size: few
J: TRBJ2-5
DNA: TGTGCCACCAGTGAACCGTACCAAGAGACCCAGTACTTC
CDR3: CATSEPYQETQYF

V: TRBV3-1
D: -
size: few
J: TRBJ2-2
DNA: TGTGCCAGCAGCCAAGAAAGGGGCGGGGAGCTGTTTTTT
CDR3: CASSQERGGELFF

V: TRBV2
D: -
size: many
J: TRBJ2-6
DNA: TGTGCCAGCAGGGCCTCTGGGGCCAACGTCCTGACTTTC
CDR3: CASRASGANVLTF

V: TRBV18
D: -
size: -
J: TRBJ1-1
DNA: TGTGCCAGCTCACCCTCCGTAGCTAGAGGAGGGGCTGAAGCTTTCTTT
CDR3: CASSPSVARGGAEAFF

V: TRBV28
D: TRBD2
size: many
J: TRBJ2-1
DNA: TGTGCCAGCAGATCTCTAACTAGCGGGAATCCTTCCTCCTACAATGAGCAGTTCTTC
CDR3: CASRSLTSGNPSSYNEQFF

V: TRBV7-9
D: -
size: -
J: TRBJ2-2
DNA: TGTGCCAGCGTTCGACTTGACAGGAACACCGGGGAGCTGTTTTTT
CDR3: CASVRLDRNTGELFF

V: TRBV6-1
D: -
size: many
J: TRBJ2-1
DNA: TGTGCCAGCACCCGCCAAGGGGCAGGGGCCTACAATGAGCAGTTCTTC
CDR3: CASTRQGAGAYNEQFF

V: TRBV6-5
D: -
size: -
J: TRBJ2-5
DNA: TGTGCCAGCAGTTACGCCGATGGGGAGACCCAGTACTTC
CDR3: CASSYADGETQYF

V: TRBV29-1
D: -
size: few
J: TRBJ1-4
DNA: TGCAGCGTTGAACAGAGCCCAAATGAAAAACTGTTTTTT
CDR3: CSVEQSPNEKLFF

V: TRBV11-2
D: TRBD2
size: many
J: TRBJ2-3
DNA: TGTGCCAGCAGCTTAGCAGCGGGAGCTCGGGATACGCAGTATTTT
CDR3: CASSLAAGARDTQYF

V: TRBV7-3
D: TRBD2
size: many
J: TRBJ2-5
DNA: TGTGCCAGCAGCCTCGGTCTAGCGGGCCCCCAAGAGACCCAGTACTTC
CDR3: CASSLGLAGPQETQYF

V: TRBV6-9
D: -
size: many
J: TRBJ2-1
DNA: TGTGCCAGCAGTTACAGGACAGGGAGGGTCAATGAGCAGTTCTTC
CDR3: CASSYRTGRVNEQFF

V: TRBV12-3/TRBV12-4
D: TRBD2
size: many
J: TRBJ2-1
DNA: TGTGCCAGCAGCCCAGTTGGACTAGCGGGAGGCTGGAACAATGAGCAGTTCTTC
CDR3: CASSPVGLAGGWNNEQFF

V: TRBV6-2/TRBV6-3
D: -
size: many
J: TRBJ2-2
DNA: TGTGCCAGCAGTCGGGGGACCGGGGAGCTGTTTTTT
CDR3: CASSRGTGELFF

V: TRBV16
D: -
size: -
J: TRBJ1-6
DNA: TGTGCCAGCAGCCAATATTTGAAGATCCCTCTTCACTTT
CDR3: CASSQYLKIPLHF

V: TRBV20-1
D: -
size: many
J: TRBJ2-1
DNA: TGCAGTGCTATCAAGGTCCCCTTAAACAATGAGCAGTTCTTC
CDR3: CSAIKVPLNNEQFF

V: TRBV5-1
D: -
size: many
J: TRBJ2-1
DNA: TGCGCCAGCAGCTTGGAACCTAGCAATGAGCAGTTCTTC
CDR3: CASSLEPSNEQFF

V: TRBV3-1
D: -
size: many
J: TRBJ1-1
DNA: TGTGCCAGCAGCCAAGCCGCAGGTGAAGCTTTCTTT
CDR3: CASSQAAGEAFF

V: TRBV19
D: TRBD2
size: few
J: TRBJ2-3
DNA: TGTGCCAGTAGCCCTCAGGGAACTAGCGGGAGAGATACGCAGTATTTT
CDR3: CASSPQGTSGRDTQYF

V: TRBV28
D: -
size: many
J: TRBJ2-1
DNA: TGTGCCAGCAGTTTGCAGGGCAGGATTGGGTTCTTC
CDR3: CASSLQGRIGFF

V: TRBV4-1
D: TRBD1
size: -
J: TRBJ2-7
DNA: TGCGCCAGCAGCCACCTGGGACAGGGGTTAATCGAGCAGTACTTC
CDR3: CASSHLGQGLIEQYF